The 24 T cell receptor beta chains presented below share a single source sample, sequenced in a study of cytomegalovirus exposure and HLA in healthy donors. Vbeta (60) and Jbeta (13) primers were used in the PCR. Here immunoSEQ multiplex PCR was the method, and the copy in TCRdb shows in-frame clones only, minus some. The sample has 100,000 to 120,000 clones, around 84% seen once; the top ten hold roughly 1.3%. Source material: PBMCs. These receptors were collected from a woman aged 25 to 45 in good health and CMV-seronegative.

V usage is TRBV29-1 and J usage is TRBJ2-1; 12 bases line up with TRBD2. CDR1 is SQVTM and CDR2 is ANQGSEA in the germline V gene. V dropped 3 bases and J dropped 0; count of bases not matched to a gene: 21. CDR3 length equals 22 residues. CDR3: CSVDGLPRTSGMKGGSYNEQFF. In DNA form, the CDR3 reads TGCAGCGTTGACGGGCTCCCCCGGACTAGCGGGATGAAGGGGGGCTCCTACAATGAGCAGTTCTTC.

The chain recombines TRBV7-6 with TRBJ2-7, with 11 bases aligning to TRBD1. V was clipped by 5 bases and J by 1 base; unmatched bases: 13. CDR3 length equals 18 residues. Germline assignment: CDR1 SGHVS and CDR2 FNYEAQ. The CDR3 region is CASSSLGAGQGASYEQYF. CDR3 coding DNA: TGTGCCAGCAGCAGCTTAGGAGCCGGACAGGGGGCGTCCTACGAGCAGTACTTC.

This rearrangement joins TRBV15 to TRBJ2-7, with D tentatively TRBD2 (6 bases). V was shortened by 5 bases and J by 0 bases, with 11 bases between the two germline ends. This CDR3 has 14 amino acids. Germline CDR1 LNHNV, CDR2 YYDKDF (reference sequence). The CDR3 DNA reads TGTGCCACCAGCGGAACTAGCTACTCCTACGAGCAGTACTTC. This codes for CATSGTSYSYEQYF.

The CDR3: CASSYLNQPQHF. The CDR3 DNA is TGTGCCAGCAGTTACCTGAATCAGCCCCAGCATTTT. This chain uses TRBV6-6 with TRBJ1-5; unclear D gene. The germline gives CDR1 MNHNY, CDR2 SVGAGI (reference sequence). Trimming left V 2 bases short and J 4 bases short, with 3 bases between. This CDR3 is built from 12 residues.

This sequence joins TRBV7-8 and TRBJ1-2, with 11 bases fitting TRBD1. V lost 1 base and J lost 8; bases outside the gene matches: 9. Germline V lookup: CDR1 SGHVS, CDR2 FQNEAQ. This CDR3 is 16 amino acids long. Here the CDR3 reads CASSLGRTGGAGGYTF. The CDR3 DNA reads TGTGCCAGCAGCTTAGGGCGGACAGGGGGCGCGGGAGGCTACACCTTC.

The rearrangement links TRBV5-1 to TRBJ2-7; TRBD1 matches 11 bases. The CDR3 totals 16 residues. V lost 0 bases to trimming and J lost 7 bases; unmatched junction nucleotides: 9. Germline V gene sequence: CDR1 SGHRS, CDR2 YFSETQ. CDR3 sequence: CASSLALGQGAGEQYF. DNA for the CDR3: TGCGCCAGCAGCTTGGCCCTCGGACAGGGGGCCGGTGAGCAGTACTTC.

The chain recombines TRBV2 with TRBJ2-7, with TRBD2 as a possible D gene (5 bases). The CDR3 sequence is 13 residues long. The ends were cut back, 4 bases at V and 2 bases at J, with 9 bases in the middle. The germline CDR1 and CDR2 sequences are SNHLY and FYNNEI. The CDR3, as DNA: TGTGCCAGCAGTGGGAAGGAGGCCTACGAGCAGTACTTC. The encoded protein is CASSGKEAYEQYF. Looking up the rest from reference TRBV2 and TRBJ2-7 gives the full variable domain: EPEVTQTPSHQVTQMGQEVILRCVPISNHLYFYWYRQILGQKVEFLVSFYNNEISEKSEIFDDQFSVERPDGSNFTLKIRSTKLEDSAMYFCASSGKEAYEQYFGPGTRLTVT.

The chain has TRBV4-2 and TRBJ1-1; no firm D call. The CDR3 is 17 amino acids. The V gene's germline CDR1 is LGHNA and CDR2 YNFKEQ. Trimming left V 0 bases short and J 1 base short, with 15 bases between. CDR3 in amino acids: CASSQDGVVGENTEAFF. The DNA of the CDR3 is TGTGCCAGCAGCCAAGATGGTGTCGTCGGAGAGAACACTGAAGCTTTCTTT.

This sequence joins TRBV9 and TRBJ2-5, with TRBD1 matching 7 bases. Germline assignment: CDR1 SGDLS and CDR2 YYNGEE. This CDR3 is 20 amino acids long. The ends lost 4 bases at V and 5 bases at J; junction bases unmatched: 26. CDR3: CASSPRERGPAWSSRETQYF. The CDR3 DNA reads as TGTGCCAGCAGCCCACGTGAAAGGGGGCCTGCCTGGTCAAGCAGGGAGACCCAGTACTTC.

This chain uses TRBV29-1 with TRBJ2-2; 7 positions agree with TRBD2. Germline CDR1 and CDR2: SQVTM and ANQGSEA. V trimming: 4 bases; J trimming: 5 bases; junction bases outside the gene matches: 4. The CDR3 runs 13 residues. The CDR3 sequence: CSVAQGGTGELFF. The CDR3 DNA sequence: TGCAGCGTTGCGCAGGGAGGGACCGGGGAGCTGTTTTTT.

This clone was found once. The V and J genes are TRBV7-2 and TRBJ2-3, with TRBD2 identical over 14 bases. Germline values: CDR1 SGHTA, CDR2 FQGNSA. The trim removed 4 bases at V and 5 bases at J, leaving 5 bases unmatched. The CDR3 spans 16 residues. In DNA form, the CDR3 reads TGTGCCAGCAGCTCCGGGACTAGCGGGAGTGTAGATACGCAGTATTTT. It yields the protein CASSSGTSGSVDTQYF.

This chain connects TRBV30 to TRBJ2-7, with D possibly matching TRBD1 (6 bases). Germline assignment: CDR1 GTSNPN and CDR2 SVGIG (reference sequence). There are 13 residues in the CDR3. The V and J ends lost 3 bases and 3 bases respectively, with 12 bases between them. CDR3 amino acids: CAWSMTGFYEQYF. The CDR3 bases are TGTGCCTGGAGCATGACAGGTTTCTACGAGCAGTACTTC. Variable domain in full (rest from reference TRBV30 and TRBJ2-7): SQTIHQWPATLVQPVGSPLSLECTVEGTSNPNLYWYRQAAGRGLQLLFYSVGIGQISSEVPQNLSASRPQDRQFILSSKKLLLSDSGFYLCAWSMTGFYEQYFGPGTRLTVT.

The chain employs TRBV19 and TRBJ2-1; TRBD1 agrees at 7 bases. CDR1 and CDR2 from the germline V gene are LNHDA and SQIVND (reference sequence). Trimming took 6 bases from V and 1 from J; bases not matched to a gene: 3. This CDR3 spans 14 amino acids. As DNA, the CDR3 is TGTGCCAGTAGCTACAGGGGTTCCTACAATGAGCAGTTCTTC. Its protein product is CASSYRGSYNEQFF.

The chain couples TRBV5-1 to TRBJ2-1; 9 nucleotides match TRBD2. The CDR3 runs 16 residues. The germline V gene encodes CDR1 SGHRS and CDR2 YFSETQ. V lost 5 bases, J lost 4 bases, and 10 bases stayed unmatched. CDR3 in amino acids: CASSLLAGARYNEQFF. The CDR3 nucleotides are TGCGCCAGCAGTCTGTTAGCGGGGGCCCGATACAATGAGCAGTTCTTC.

The chain combines TRBV2 with TRBJ1-1; possible D gene TRBD1, 5 bases. CDR1 is SNHLY and CDR2 is FYNNEI in the germline V gene. V shed 6 bases and J shed 1 base, with 9 bases lying between them. This CDR3 has 13 residues. This CDR3 is CASRDRTNTEAFF. The CDR3 DNA reads as TGTGCCAGCAGAGACAGAACGAACACTGAAGCTTTCTTT.

The chain carries TRBV5-4 and TRBJ1-2; 7 bases map to TRBD1. CDR1 and CDR2 from the germline V gene are SGHNT and YYREEE (reference sequence). V lost 1 base to trimming and J lost 8 bases; unmatched junction nucleotides: 5. This CDR3 spans 13 amino acids. CDR3 loop: CASSLSPGGGYTF. The CDR3 nucleotides read TGTGCCAGCAGCTTGTCGCCAGGGGGAGGCTACACCTTC.

The chain recombines TRBV6-4 with TRBJ2-3; TRBD2 matches 9 bases. Trimming took 2 bases from V and 4 from J; bases not matched to a gene: 4. The CDR3 consists of 15 residues. Germline lookup yields CDR1 MRHNA and CDR2 SNTAGT. The CDR3 loop reads CASSDGGGAPDTQYF. The CDR3 DNA sequence: TGTGCCAGCAGTGACGGCGGGGGGGCTCCAGATACGCAGTATTTT.

This chain uses TRBV7-8 with TRBJ2-3; possibly TRBD1 for D (5 bases). Germline V gene data show CDR1 as SGHVS and CDR2 as FQNEAQ. Trimming shortened V by 3 bases and J by 6 bases, and 13 bases separated the two germline ends. The CDR3 runs to 14 residues. The CDR3 loop is CASSLEGAPDTQYF. The CDR3 region has the DNA TGTGCCAGCAGCTTGGAAGGGGCCCCTGATACGCAGTATTTT.

V gene TRBV4-2 combines with J gene TRBJ2-5, with a weak D call TRBD1 (5 bases). Trimming took 1 base from V and 4 from J, leaving 13 bases between them. The CDR3 has 15 amino acids. Germline-derived CDR1 and CDR2 are LGHNA and YNFKEQ. The CDR3 here is CASSQVQGQGETQYF. CDR3 coding DNA: TGTGCCAGCAGCCAAGTCCAGGGCCAGGGAGAGACCCAGTACTTC.

To note about this clone: This sample includes further DNA sequences coding for the same CDR3. The chain recombines TRBV7-2 with TRBJ1-5, with D perhaps matching TRBD1 (6 bases). The V end was cut by 5 bases, the J end by 4 bases, with 9 bases between. Germline V gene data show CDR1 as SGHTA and CDR2 as FQGNSA. The CDR3 has 13 amino acids. CDR3 sequence reads: CASSGQGNQPQHF. CDR3 sequence (DNA): TGTGCCAGCAGCGGGCAGGGGAATCAGCCCCAGCATTTT.

The chain recombines TRBV4-2 with TRBJ2-7, with 7 bases fitting TRBD1. With V trimmed by 4 bases and J by 2 bases, 11 bases remained unmatched. Germline V gives CDR1 LGHNA, CDR2 YNFKEQ. The length of the CDR3 is 16 residues. The CDR3: CASSRTLDREAYEQYF. CDR3 coding DNA: TGTGCCAGCAGCCGCACCCTCGACAGGGAAGCCTACGAGCAGTACTTC.

The chain couples TRBV5-1 to TRBJ1-2, with 8 bases that match TRBD1. The CDR3 sequence is 16 residues long. The V and J ends lost 4 bases and 2 bases, in that order; junction bases with no gene match: 10. Germline V gene lookup returns CDR1 SGHRS and CDR2 YFSETQ. CDR3 nucleotide sequence: TGCGCCAGCAGCCGAGAGGGGACAGGACTCAACTATGGCTACACCTTC. This codes for CASSREGTGLNYGYTF.

The chain is built from TRBV27 and TRBJ2-7; D uncertain. Germline lookup yields CDR1 MNHEY and CDR2 SMNVEV (reference sequence). V lost 6 bases, J lost 3 bases, and 9 bases lay in between. CDR3 length: 12 amino acids. CDR3 region: CASSPNNYEQYF. CDR3 bases: TGTGCCAGCAGCCCCAACAACTACGAGCAGTACTTC.

The chain recombines TRBV10-2 with TRBJ1-1, with 7 bases lining up with TRBD1. The CDR3 has 14 residues. Trimming removed 2 bases from V and 0 bases from J; junction bases left unmatched: 0. The germline gives CDR1 WSHSY, CDR2 SAAADI. Here the CDR3 reads CASSETGVNTEAFF. The CDR3 nucleotides read TGCGCCAGCAGTGAGACAGGGGTGAACACTGAAGCTTTCTTT.